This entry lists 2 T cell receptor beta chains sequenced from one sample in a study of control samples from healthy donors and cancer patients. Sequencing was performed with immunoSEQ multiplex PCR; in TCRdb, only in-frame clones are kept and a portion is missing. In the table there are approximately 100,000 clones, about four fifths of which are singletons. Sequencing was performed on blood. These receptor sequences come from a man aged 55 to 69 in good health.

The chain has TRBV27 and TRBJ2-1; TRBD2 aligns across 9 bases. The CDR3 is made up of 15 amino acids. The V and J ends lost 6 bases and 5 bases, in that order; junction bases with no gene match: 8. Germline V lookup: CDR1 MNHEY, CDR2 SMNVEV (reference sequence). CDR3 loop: CASRDRLAVHNEQFF. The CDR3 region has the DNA TGTGCCAGCAGGGATCGACTAGCGGTGCACAATGAGCAGTTCTTC.

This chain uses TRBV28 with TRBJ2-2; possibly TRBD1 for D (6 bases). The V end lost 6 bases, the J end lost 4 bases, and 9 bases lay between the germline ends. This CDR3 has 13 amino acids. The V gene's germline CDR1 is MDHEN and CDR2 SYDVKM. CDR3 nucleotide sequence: TGTGCCAGCAGACGGGACACCACCGGGGAGCTGTTTTTT. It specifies CASRRDTTGELFF. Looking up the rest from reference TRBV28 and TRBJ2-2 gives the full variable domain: DVKVTQSSRYLVKRTGEKVFLECVQDMDHENMFWYRQDPGLGLRLIYFSYDVKMKEKGDIPEGYSVSREKKERFSLILESASTNQTSMYLCASRRDTTGELFFGEGSRLTVL.